The present TCR beta chain was sequenced within a study of blood T cell repertoires in COVID-19. On the study more broadly: The origin of the acute and convalescent COVID-19 samples was the United States, Italy and Spain. T cells, B-cell-depleted T cells, or PBMCs supplied cDNA or gDNA.

Original handling: Amplification with reference gene primers provided the estimates of nucleated cell counts. Sequencing was performed with immunoSEQ multiplex PCR; in TCRdb, only in-frame clones are kept and a portion is missing. The V and J calls and the clone size are those of that table, but D and trimming were determined from the DNA. The sample gives almost 200,000 clones, approximately 87% of which show up once; 0.6% to 1% is in the top ten. Trimming took 5 bases from V and 7 from J; bases not matched to a gene: 7. CDR3 length equals 16 residues. The germline CDR1 and CDR2 sequences are MNHEY and SMNVEV (reference sequence).

The clonotype was recovered from a woman in her sixties or seventies with acute or convalescent COVID-19. The chain recombines TRBV27 with TRBJ2-1; 14 nucleotides align to TRBD2. The sequenced sample consisted of peripheral blood. The CDR3 DNA follows: TGTGCCAGCAGTCGACTAGCGGGGGGGTCTGGGAATGAGCAGTTCTTC. Translating it yields CASSRLAGGSGNEQFF.